The source of this T cell receptor beta chain is a study of T cell responses to AZD1222 COVID-19 vaccine. CDR1 and CDR2 from the germline V gene are KGHSH and LQKENI. The CDR3 loop spans 14 amino acids. V shed 2 bases and J 5 bases; nucleotides not matched to a gene: 5. Profiled with immunoSEQ multiplex PCR; TCRdb holds only in-frame clones, not every one. The repertoire holds approximately 140,000 clones, roughly 90% seen once, with approximately 3.5% in the top ten. Overall study results and limits: Females outnumbered males among donors, who were mostly white British; clonal diversity was possibly underestimated. Targets within unmutated variant regions were reportedly found for nearly half of spike-specific TCRs. The number of AZD1222 recipients seropositive at baseline was only five or six. Distributed over spike, vaccine-associated CD4 TCRs predominated at 160-218 and 743-854.

With respect to this clone: Its matching antigen is unknown.

Here the sequenced sample was peripheral blood, taken 28 days after the second AZD1222 dose. The chain is built from TRBV18 and TRBJ2-5; 7 bases match TRBD1. The sequence derives from an adult who received the AZD1222 COVID-19 vaccine. In nucleotides, the CDR3 is TGTGCCAGCTCACCAAGTACAGGGGACGAGACCCAGTACTTC. Translated, it gives CASSPSTGDETQYF.